The 6 T cell receptor beta chains reported below all come from one sample, sequenced in a study of regulatory T cells in long-lasting Graves disease. Time point here: persistent/refractory GD, antithyroid drugs over 5 years with positive TRAb. From RNA extracted from PBMCs, the TCR library was made. For TCR beta, libraries came from iRepertoire HTBI primers and Arm-PCR of CDR3 regions. TCRdb re-analysed the multiplex PCR reads in MiXCR, keeping a single row per CDR3 protein. The sample includes 350,000 to 500,000 distinct CDR3 sequences, around 23% of them seen just once. The sequencing used peripheral blood mononuclear cells (PBMCs), collected when the disease was refractory, from a patient treated with antithyroid drugs. The receptors come from a female donor with Graves disease.

This clonotype was seen many times. V is TRBV28 and J is TRBJ2-7; TRBD2 aligns across 8 bases. The germline gives CDR1 MDHEN, CDR2 SYDVKM. V trimming: 3 bases; J trimming: 1 base; junction bases outside the gene matches: 5. This CDR3 region has 15 residues. The CDR3 coding sequence is TGTGCCAGCAGTTTGCTGGGCGGGGGGTCCTACGAGCAGTACTTC. This codes for CASSLLGGGSYEQYF.

V gene TRBV6-5 combines with J gene TRBJ1-2, with D possibly being TRBD1 (5 bases). The germline CDR1 and CDR2 sequences are MNHEY and SVGAGI. Trimming removed 0 bases from V and 8 bases from J, with 13 bases in between. The CDR3 is 14 residues long. CDR3 amino acids: CASSYSGRVRGYTF. CDR3 DNA: TGTGCCAGCAGTTACTCGGGGCGAGTTCGAGGCTACACCTTC.

The chain links TRBV20-1 to TRBJ2-3; 9 bases map to TRBD2. This CDR3 has 17 amino acids. Germline trimming cut 1 base from V and 2 bases from J; bases unmatched to any gene: 10. The germline V gene encodes CDR1 DFQATT and CDR2 SNEGSKA (reference sequence). The CDR3 DNA is TGCAGTGCTAGAGGCCTGGCACTAGCGGGCGACACAGATACGCAGTATTTT. This codes for CSARGLALAGDTDTQYF.

This clonotype appeared many times. This chain connects TRBV3-1 to TRBJ2-5; D gene ambiguous. The V end was cut by 0 bases, the J end by 4 bases, with 9 bases between. CDR3 length: 14 amino acids. Germline values: CDR1 LGHDT, CDR2 YNNKEL (reference sequence). The CDR3, as DNA: TGTGCCAGCAGCCAAGATGTCCAGCGAGAGACCCAGTACTTC. Amino acid sequence: CASSQDVQRETQYF.

V and J are TRBV6-1 and TRBJ2-7; 11 bases line up with TRBD2. Trimming took 2 bases from V and 3 from J; bases not matched to a gene: 3. CDR3 length: 15 residues. The V gene's germline CDR1 is MNHNS and CDR2 SASEGT. The CDR3 DNA follows: TGTGCCAGCAGTGAACTGGGGACTAGCGGCTACGAGCAGTACTTC. It translates to CASSELGTSGYEQYF.

The chain links TRBV10-3 to TRBJ2-1, with TRBD1 matching 9 bases. The CDR3 extends over 14 amino acids. Unmatched junction bases numbered 9, after V lost 8 bases and J lost 7 bases. CDR1 is ENHRY, CDR2 SYGVKD, per germline. This CDR3 is CAIRGDRESNEQFF. The CDR3 DNA reads TGTGCCATCCGGGGGGACAGGGAATCGAATGAGCAGTTCTTC.